The entry below gives a single T cell receptor beta chain sequence along with its context. Its antigen remains unidentified. This sample stems from a study of cytomegalovirus exposure and HLA in healthy donors. In the study overall: It was reported in a later analysis that the 100 to 150 validation repertoires used the same platform as the roughly 670 first-cohort repertoires. Study-level results: In vitro checks showed that three CMV-associated chains really do target CMV antigens. First-cohort TCR clusters were later found to tend to co-occur in the 120 or so validation repertoires.

The CDR3 totals 14 residues. Germline CDR1 and CDR2: SSHAT and FNYEAQ (reference sequence). V gave up 6 bases and J gave up 0 bases, with 8 bases separating them. Repertoires were generated with immunoSEQ multiplex PCR, while TCRdb's copy carries only in-frame clones and drops some. The repertoire includes hundreds of thousands of clones, around 87% of them detected once, and 2% to 2.5% sits in the top ten. The chain combines TRBV7-7 with TRBJ2-2, with D uncertain. Sequenced sample: PBMCs. This clonotype was sampled from a woman under 30 in good health and CMV-seropositive. The CDR3 loop is CASSYTSNTGELFF. In nucleotides, the CDR3 is TGTGCCAGCAGTTACACCTCGAACACCGGGGAGCTGTTTTTT.